This T cell receptor beta chain came from a study of human T cells and chemical hapten exposure. Study information: Mainly, slight library volume differences in the pool made TCR yields vary.

Of note for this clonotype: The antigen remains unidentified.

Study-level findings and limits: Compared to controls, expanded TCRs made significantly more large clusters of similar CDR3s.

Time point given: patch test 2, 6 weeks after DPC sensitization. The treatment was: therapeutic diphenylcyclopropenone sensitization with weekly scalp DPC. Every donor had alopecia and was 18 to 70 years old; all were suitable for DPC. TCRdb re-analysed the RACE reads in MiXCR, keeping a single row per CDR3 protein. The top ten clones hold about 5.6% of a sample with some 350,000 distinct CDR3 sequences, just under 6.5% of them seen once. The ends were cut back, 0 bases at V and 5 bases at J, with 10 bases in the middle. The CDR3 is made up of 15 amino acids. The TCR was taken from a young woman with alopecia areata. Some clones in this sample may be carry-over from other donors' samples. This chain uses TRBV12-3 or TRBV12-4 with TRBJ1-4; a weak D match, TRBD1 (5 bases). The material was whole blood, obtained in connection with sensitization to the hapten diphenylcyclopropenone (DPC). CDR3 amino acids: CASSLARGHNEKLFF. CDR3 DNA: TGTGCCAGCAGTTTAGCACGGGGCCACAATGAAAAACTGTTTTTT.